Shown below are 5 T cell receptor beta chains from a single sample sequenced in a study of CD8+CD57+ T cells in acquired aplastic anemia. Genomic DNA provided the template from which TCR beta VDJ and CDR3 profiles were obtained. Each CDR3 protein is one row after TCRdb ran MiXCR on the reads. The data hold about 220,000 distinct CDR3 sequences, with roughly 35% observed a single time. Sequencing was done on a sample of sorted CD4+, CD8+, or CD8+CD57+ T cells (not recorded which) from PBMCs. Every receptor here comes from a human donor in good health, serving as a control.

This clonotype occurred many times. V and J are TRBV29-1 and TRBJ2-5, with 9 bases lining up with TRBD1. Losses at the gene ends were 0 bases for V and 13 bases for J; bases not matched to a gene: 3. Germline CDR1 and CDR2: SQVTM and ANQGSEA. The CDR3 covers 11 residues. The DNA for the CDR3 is TGCAGCGTTGAAGACGGGACAGGGTCGTACTTC. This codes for CSVEDGTGSYF. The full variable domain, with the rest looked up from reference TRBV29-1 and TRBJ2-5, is SAVISQKPSRDICQRGTSLTIQCQVDSQVTMMFWYRQQPGQSLTLIATANQGSEATYESGFVIDKFPISRPNLTFSTLTVSNMSPEDSSIYLCSVEDGTGSYFGPGTRLLVL.

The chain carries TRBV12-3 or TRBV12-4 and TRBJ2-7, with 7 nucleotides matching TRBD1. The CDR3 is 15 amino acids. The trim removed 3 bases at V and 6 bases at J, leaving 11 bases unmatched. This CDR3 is CASSFARTGISEQYF. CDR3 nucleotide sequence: TGTGCCAGCAGTTTTGCCAGGACAGGAATCTCCGAGCAGTACTTC.

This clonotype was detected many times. This CDR3 reads CASRRTGQPQHF. CDR3 sequence (DNA): TGTGCCAGCAGACGGACGGGGCAGCCCCAGCATTTT. V is TRBV2 and J is TRBJ1-5; D is uncertain. Trimming removed 6 bases at V and 7 bases at J, with 10 bases between. This CDR3 is built from 12 residues. Germline V CDR1 and CDR2: SNHLY, FYNNEI.

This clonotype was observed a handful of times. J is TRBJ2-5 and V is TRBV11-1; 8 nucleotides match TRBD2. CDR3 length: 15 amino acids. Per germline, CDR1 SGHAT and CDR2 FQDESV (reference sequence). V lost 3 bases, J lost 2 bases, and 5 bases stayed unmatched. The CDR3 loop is CASSFPLAGQETQYF. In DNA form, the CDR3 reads TGTGCCAGCAGCTTTCCATTAGCGGGACAAGAGACCCAGTACTTC.

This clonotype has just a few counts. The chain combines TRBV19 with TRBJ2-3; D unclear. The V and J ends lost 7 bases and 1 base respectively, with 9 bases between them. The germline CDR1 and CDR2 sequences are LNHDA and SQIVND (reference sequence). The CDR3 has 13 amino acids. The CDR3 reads CASKGPGTDTQYF. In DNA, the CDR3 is TGTGCCAGTAAGGGCCCCGGCACAGATACGCAGTATTTT. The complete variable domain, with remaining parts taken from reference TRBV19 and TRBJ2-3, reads DGGITQSPKYLFRKEGQNVTLSCEQNLNHDAMYWYRQDPGQGLRLIYYSQIVNDFQKGDIAEGYSVSREKKESFPLTVTSAQKNPTAFYLCASKGPGTDTQYFGPGTRLTVL.